This T cell receptor beta chain was retrieved from a study of blood T cell repertoires in COVID-19. The table came from immunoSEQ multiplex PCR; TCRdb's copy has only in-frame clones and leaves some out. The data show about 310,000 clones, with more than 75% seen just once and 1% held by the top ten. CDR1 is MNHNY, CDR2 SVGAGI, per germline (reference sequence). The germline V and J ends were trimmed by 8 bases and 2 bases, with 16 bases remaining between them. There are 15 residues in the CDR3. This chain uses TRBV6-6 with TRBJ2-1; TRBD1 is a possible D gene (6 bases). The specimen sequenced was peripheral blood. This receptor was taken from a man aged 50 to 59 with active or convalescent COVID-19. CDR3 amino acids: CASGSDRMAYNEQFF. The CDR3 bases are TGTGCCAGCGGTTCCGACAGGATGGCCTACAATGAGCAGTTCTTC.